This T cell receptor (beta chain) was sequenced during a study of T cell responses to AZD1222 COVID-19 vaccine. The method was immunoSEQ multiplex PCR; TCRdb's version includes in-frame clones alone and lacks a portion of them. The table lists about 170,000 clones, 87% of them singletons. For this clone: What it recognizes is unknown.

Germline V CDR1 and CDR2: MNHEY, SVGAGI. Trimming took 2 bases from V and 11 from J, leaving 13 bases between them. The length of the CDR3 is 14 residues. Study-wide findings and caveats: At 160-218 and 743-854, vaccine-associated CD4 TCRs were dominant, and they spanned spike. Repertoires in all cases were sampled only once the peak T cell response had passed.

This clonotype originated in an adult who received the AZD1222 COVID-19 vaccine. This sequence joins TRBV6-5 and TRBJ1-6, with D possibly TRBD1 on 5 matching bases. The sample here was peripheral blood, taken 28 days after the second AZD1222 dose. For the CDR3, the DNA is TGTGCCAGCAGTTACGGGGGAGGTACGGCACCCCTCCACTTT. Translating it yields CASSYGGGTAPLHF.